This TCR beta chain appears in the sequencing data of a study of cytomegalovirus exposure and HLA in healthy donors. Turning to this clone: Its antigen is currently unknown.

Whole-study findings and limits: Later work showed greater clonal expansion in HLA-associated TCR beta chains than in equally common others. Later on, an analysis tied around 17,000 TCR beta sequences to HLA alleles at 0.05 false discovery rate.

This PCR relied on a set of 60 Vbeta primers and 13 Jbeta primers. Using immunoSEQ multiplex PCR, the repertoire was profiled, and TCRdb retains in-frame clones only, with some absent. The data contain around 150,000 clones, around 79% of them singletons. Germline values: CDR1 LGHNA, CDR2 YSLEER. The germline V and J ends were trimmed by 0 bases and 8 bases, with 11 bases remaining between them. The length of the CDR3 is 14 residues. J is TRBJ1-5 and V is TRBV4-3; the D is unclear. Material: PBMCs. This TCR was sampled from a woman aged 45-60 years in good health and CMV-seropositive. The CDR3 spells CASSQDVREEPQHF. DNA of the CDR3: TGCGCCAGCAGCCAAGATGTAAGGGAGGAGCCCCAGCATTTT.